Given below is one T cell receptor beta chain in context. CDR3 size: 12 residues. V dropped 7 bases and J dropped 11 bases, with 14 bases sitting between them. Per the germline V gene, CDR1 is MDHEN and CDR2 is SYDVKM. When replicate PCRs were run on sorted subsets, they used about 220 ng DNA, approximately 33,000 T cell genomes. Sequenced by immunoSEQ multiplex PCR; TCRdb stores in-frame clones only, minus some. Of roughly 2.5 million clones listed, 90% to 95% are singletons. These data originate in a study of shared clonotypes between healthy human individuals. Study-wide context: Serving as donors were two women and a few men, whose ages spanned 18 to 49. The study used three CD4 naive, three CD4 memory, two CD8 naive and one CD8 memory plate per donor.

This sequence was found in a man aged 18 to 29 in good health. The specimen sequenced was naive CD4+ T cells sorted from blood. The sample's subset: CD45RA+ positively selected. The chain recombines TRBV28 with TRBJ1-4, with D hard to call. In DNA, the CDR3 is TGTGCCAGCACGTCAGCCATGGCGAAACTGTTTTTT. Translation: CASTSAMAKLFF.